This is a list of T cell receptor beta chains from one sample in a study of identical twins. A single record per CDR3 protein comes from TCRdb applying MiXCR to the 5' RACE reads. Among 500,000 or so distinct CDR3 sequences, roughly an eighth were seen once, and the ten largest hold more than 0.8%. These sequences were also reported in another study, on yellow fever vaccine responses in identical twins.

Sequenced sample: CD4+ T cells sorted from blood. The receptor set was obtained from a young woman in good health. CDR3s include the opening cysteine and the closing phenylalanine or tryptophan. D genes are given only for firm matches. Size tells how often a clone was seen (once, few, many) or the class of an expanded clone, and some rows leave it out.

j_call clone_size v_call d_call cdr3_nt cdr3_aa
TRBJ1-4 . TRBV12-3/TRBV12-4 TRBD1 TGTGCCAGCAGTTTTGCAGGGGGGGTTGAAAAACTGTTTTTT CASSFAGGVEKLFF
TRBJ2-5 many TRBV27 . TGTGCCAGCAGTCCCTTCTGGGGTCTAGGAGAGACCCAGTACTTC CASSPFWGLGETQYF
TRBJ2-1 . TRBV10-1 TRBD2 TGCGCCAGTGGGACTAGCGGGAGCGGCGACAATGAGCAGTTCTTC CASGTSGSGDNEQFF
TRBJ1-1 . TRBV6-1 . TGTGCCACCAGGGCCCCACCAACAACTGAAGCTTTCTTT CATRAPPTTEAFF
TRBJ2-3 few TRBV7-3 . TGTGCCAGCAGCGCATTTACAGATACGCAGTATTTT CASSAFTDTQYF
TRBJ2-3 few TRBV5-1 . TGCGCCAGCAGCGAATGGGGGGTCAACACAGATACGCAGTATTTT CASSEWGVNTDTQYF
TRBJ2-6 few TRBV6-2/TRBV6-3 . TGTGCCAGCAGCCGCTGGAGTGTGAATGGGGCCAACGTCCTGACTTTC CASSRWSVNGANVLTF
TRBJ2-6 few TRBV5-1 TRBD1 TGCGCCAGCAGCTTGGATACAGGGGCAGGGGCCAACGTCCTGACTTTC CASSLDTGAGANVLTF
TRBJ2-3 many TRBV12-3/TRBV12-4 TRBD2 TGTGCCAGCAGACGGGGGTCTAGCGGGGGGACCACAGATACGCAGTATTTT CASRRGSSGGTTDTQYF
TRBJ1-1 few TRBV7-2 . TGTGCCAGCAGCTTCGACAGTTCCTCCACTGAAGCTTTCTTT CASSFDSSSTEAFF
TRBJ2-7 . TRBV5-1 TRBD2 TGCGCCAGCAGCTCAGTTTCCGGGAGGGGCCGAGCCTACGAGCAGTACTTC CASSSVSGRGRAYEQYF
TRBJ2-2 few TRBV7-2 . TGTGCCAGCAGCCTGACGCCTACCGGGGAGCTGTTTTTT CASSLTPTGELFF
TRBJ2-7 many TRBV6-5 TRBD1 TGTGCCAGCAGTACTGTCCGGGACAGGGGCCACGAGCAGTACTTC CASSTVRDRGHEQYF
TRBJ2-2 few TRBV24-1 . TGTGCCACCAGTGCCCCCCCAAACACCGGGGAGCTGTTTTTT CATSAPPNTGELFF
TRBJ1-5 . TRBV7-2 TRBD1 TGTGCCAGCAGCTTAGAGACAGGGGGCTATCAGCCCCAGCATTTT CASSLETGGYQPQHF
TRBJ1-4 few TRBV9 . TGTGCCAGCAGCGTAGAACCGGCGCGGAATGAAAAACTGTTTTTT CASSVEPARNEKLFF
TRBJ2-7 few TRBV5-1 . TGCGCCAGCAGCTTGGGTGGGGGTATACTCTACGAGCAGTACTTC CASSLGGGILYEQYF
TRBJ2-6 . TRBV6-1 . TGTGCCAGCAGAGGAGGGCCCCTCAGCTCTGGGGCCAACGTCCTGACTTTC CASRGGPLSSGANVLTF
TRBJ1-1 few TRBV6-1 TRBD1 TGTGCCAGCATGAGGAGGACGACAGGGAGTGGCACTGAAGCTTTCTTT CASMRRTTGSGTEAFF
TRBJ1-1 . TRBV5-6 . TGTGCCAGCAGCTCCTGGACGGAGAACACTGAAGCTTTCTTT CASSSWTENTEAFF
TRBJ1-2 many TRBV6-1 . TGTGCCAGCAGCTCCAGCTATGGCTACACCTTC CASSSSYGYTF
TRBJ2-1 few TRBV7-9 . TGTGCCAGCAGCTTAGCTCTGGATGAGCAGTTCTTC CASSLALDEQFF
TRBJ2-1 . TRBV10-3 . TGTGCCATCAGGGCCGACGGTCAATCCTACAATGAGCAGTTCTTC CAIRADGQSYNEQFF
TRBJ2-4 . TRBV19 TRBD1 TGTGCCAGTAGTATTACAGGGGCGCAAAACATTCAGTACTTC CASSITGAQNIQYF
TRBJ2-2 few TRBV10-3 . TGTGCCATCAGCATTAACACCGGGGAGCTGTTTTTT CAISINTGELFF
TRBJ2-1 many TRBV29-1 TRBD1 TGCAGCGTTGGGCGCCCCGGGACAGGAAACAATGAGCAGTTCTTC CSVGRPGTGNNEQFF
TRBJ2-1 many TRBV14 . TGTGCCAGCAGCCAAGATTCCAGCGATAATGAGCAGTTCTTC CASSQDSSDNEQFF
TRBJ2-1 . TRBV5-4 . TGTGCCAGCAGCTTGGTCCCCGAGCGCTCCTACAATGAGCAGTTCTTC CASSLVPERSYNEQFF
TRBJ2-3 . TRBV6-1 . TGTGCCAGCAGTGAGAGGATGGCTAGCACAGATACGCAGTATTTT CASSERMASTDTQYF
TRBJ2-3 . TRBV14 . TGTGCCAGCAGCCAAGATCGATTCGGGTCCACAGATACGCAGTATTTT CASSQDRFGSTDTQYF
TRBJ2-1 . TRBV7-3 . TGTGCCAGCAGCTTATCAGGTTTCCGCATATTTGGGAATGAGCAGTTCTTC CASSLSGFRIFGNEQFF
TRBJ2-5 . TRBV24-1 TRBD2 TGTGCCACCAGTGATTCGAACAAGTCACCGGGACTAGCGGGGGGCGCACAGTACTTC CATSDSNKSPGLAGGAQYF
TRBJ2-7 . TRBV2 TRBD1 TGTGCCAGCAGAGCCGGGACAGGGAGGTTAAAGTCTCGGGAGCAGTACTTC CASRAGTGRLKSREQYF
TRBJ2-2 few TRBV12-3/TRBV12-4 TRBD2 TGTGCCAGCAGTTCCCGGACTAGCGGGGGCTCGGGGACCGGGGAGCTGTTTTTT CASSSRTSGGSGTGELFF
TRBJ2-1 few TRBV5-1 TRBD2 TGCGCCAGCAGCTTGGGGTCTAGCGGGGGGATTGAGCAGTTCTTC CASSLGSSGGIEQFF
TRBJ2-3 . TRBV29-1 . TGCAGCGTGCAGGCAGGAGATACGCAGTATTTT CSVQAGDTQYF
TRBJ1-1 . TRBV12-3/TRBV12-4 . TGTGCCAGCAGTTTATTCTCAGAAGCTTTCTTT CASSLFSEAFF
TRBJ2-7 . TRBV7-2 TRBD2 TGTGCCAGCAGCACCAGCGGGGGGGCCGCGGGCGAGCAGTACTTC CASSTSGGAAGEQYF
TRBJ1-1 many TRBV12-3/TRBV12-4 . TGTGCCAGCAGTTTTTGGGGGTCCACTGAAGCTTTCTTT CASSFWGSTEAFF
TRBJ2-1 once TRBV2 TRBD2 TGTGCCAGCTGTACCAATAAACTAGCGGTAAGATCCTACAATGAGCAGTTCTTC CASCTNKLAVRSYNEQFF
TRBJ1-2 . TRBV6-6 . TGTGCCAGCAGTGTGCTACTTTCTTATGGCTACACCTTC CASSVLLSYGYTF
TRBJ1-1 . TRBV16 . TGTGCCGGGACTGCTGGCACTGAAGCTTTCTTT CAGTAGTEAFF
TRBJ2-1 . TRBV30 TRBD2 TGTGCCTGGAGGCAGCGGGGGGCTTACAATGAGCAGTTCTTC CAWRQRGAYNEQFF